The T cell receptor (beta chain) under discussion was sequenced for a study of blood T cell repertoires in COVID-19. At the level of the study: COVID-19 samples, acute and convalescent, were from the United States, Italy and Spain.

V was pared by 5 bases and J by 4 bases, with 14 bases between. Germline V gene sequence: CDR1 GTSNPN, CDR2 SVGIG (reference sequence). CDR3 length: 13 residues. Method: immunoSEQ multiplex PCR; TCRdb's copy keeps in-frame clones and lacks some. The repertoire has about 20,000 clones, around 86% of them found once; the top ten carry approximately 11%. Sequencing was done on a sample of peripheral blood. The receptor comes from a human donor in a cohort sampled during active COVID-19. The rearrangement joins TRBV30 to TRBJ1-1; maybe TRBD1 (6 bases). The CDR3 is CAWGTKQVTEAFF. The CDR3, as DNA: TGTGCCTGGGGGACAAAACAGGTCACTGAAGCTTTCTTT.